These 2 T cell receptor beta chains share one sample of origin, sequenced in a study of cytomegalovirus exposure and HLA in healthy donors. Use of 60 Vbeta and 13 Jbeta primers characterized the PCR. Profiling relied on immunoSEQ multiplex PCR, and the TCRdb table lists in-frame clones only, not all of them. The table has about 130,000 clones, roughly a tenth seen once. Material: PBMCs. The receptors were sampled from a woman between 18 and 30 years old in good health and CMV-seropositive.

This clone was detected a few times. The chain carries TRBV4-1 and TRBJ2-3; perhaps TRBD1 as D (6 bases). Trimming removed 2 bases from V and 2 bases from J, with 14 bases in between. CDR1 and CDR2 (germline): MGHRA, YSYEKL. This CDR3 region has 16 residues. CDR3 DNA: TGCGCCAGCAGCCAAAGGGGGTACGAGGTCACAGATACGCAGTATTTT. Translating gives CASSQRGYEVTDTQYF.

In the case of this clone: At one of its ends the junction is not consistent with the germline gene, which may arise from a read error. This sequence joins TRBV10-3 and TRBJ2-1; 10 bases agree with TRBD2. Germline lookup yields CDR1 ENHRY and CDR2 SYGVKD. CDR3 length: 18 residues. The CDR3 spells CATSGGTSVTEGYNEQFF. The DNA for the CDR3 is TGTGCCACCAGTGGCGGGACTAGCGTTACAGAGGGATACAATGAGCAGTTCTTC.